The next 28 T cell receptor beta chains were all read from a single sample in a study of CD8+ T cells in alopecia areata. Extraction of RNA preceded its reverse transcription into cDNA, which served as the sequencing template. Using immunoSEQ multiplex PCR, the repertoire was profiled, and TCRdb retains in-frame clones only, with some absent. The sample carries some 100,000 clones, approximately 38% recorded once. What was sequenced was CD4+ T cells sorted from blood. The source of these receptors is a human donor with alopecia areata.

The V call is TRBV6-5, the J call TRBJ1-1, with D maybe TRBD1 (5 bases). The CDR3 contains 13 residues. Germline lookup yields CDR1 MNHEY and CDR2 SVGAGI. Between the trimmed V and J ends, which lost 5 bases and 5 bases, there was a span of 12 bases. The CDR3 DNA reads as TGTGCCAGCAGTCAGGGTGTGAGGACTGAAGCTTTCTTT. Protein sequence: CASSQGVRTEAFF.

V and J are TRBV28 and TRBJ2-5; D not certain. Germline assignment: CDR1 MDHEN and CDR2 SYDVKM. This CDR3 is 12 amino acids long. Trimming took 8 bases from V and 4 from J, leaving 11 bases between them. The CDR3 bases are TGTGCCAGCGGCTCCCCCGGAGAGACCCAGTACTTC. It yields the protein CASGSPGETQYF.

The gene calls are TRBV15 and TRBJ2-3; no firm D call. The CDR3 spans 13 residues. Germline CDR1 reads LNHNV; CDR2 reads YYDKDF (reference sequence). Between the trimmed V and J ends, which lost 1 base and 3 bases, there was a span of 5 bases. The CDR3 here is CATSRGGTDTQYF. DNA of the CDR3: TGTGCCACCAGCAGAGGCGGTACAGATACGCAGTATTTT.

J is TRBJ2-6 and V is TRBV7-9; D uncertain. Trimming took off 4 bases at V and 5 bases at J, with 12 bases between the two ends. The CDR3 is 15 residues long. Looked up from germline, CDR1 is SEHNR and CDR2 is FQNEAQ (reference sequence). CDR3 residues: CASSSDIRRANVLTF. CDR3 sequence (DNA): TGTGCCAGCAGCTCCGACATCAGACGGGCCAACGTCCTGACTTTC.

The chain is built from TRBV5-1 and TRBJ2-3; D possibly matches TRBD1 or TRBD2 (5 bases each). V was cut by 3 bases and J by 2 bases, with 7 bases left in between. Looked up from germline, CDR1 is SGHRS and CDR2 is YFSETQ. The CDR3 covers 13 residues. In nucleotides, the CDR3 is TGCGCCAGCAGCTATGGGACCACAGATACGCAGTATTTT. It codes for CASSYGTTDTQYF. Looking up the rest from reference TRBV5-1 and TRBJ2-3 gives the full variable domain: KAGVTQTPRYLIKTRGQQVTLSCSPISGHRSVSWYQQTPGQGLQFLFEYFSETQRNKGNFPGRFSGRQFSNSRSEMNVSTLELGDSALYLCASSYGTTDTQYFGPGTRLTVL.

This clone has just a few counts. The genes are TRBV28 and TRBJ2-3; D is possibly TRBD1 or TRBD2 (5 bases each). Germline values: CDR1 MDHEN, CDR2 SYDVKM. Trimming cost V 3 bases and J 4 bases, with 11 bases left between them. This CDR3 spans 14 amino acids. In DNA, the CDR3 is TGTGCCAGCAGTTTTGCAGGGAGCGCAGATACGCAGTATTTT. Protein sequence: CASSFAGSADTQYF. Together with reference TRBV28 and TRBJ2-3, the CDR3 gives the full variable domain: DVKVTQSSRYLVKRTGEKVFLECVQDMDHENMFWYRQDPGLGLRLIYFSYDVKMKEKGDIPEGYSVSREKKERFSLILESASTNQTSMYLCASSFAGSADTQYFGPGTRLTVL.

This clone showed up just a few times. J is TRBJ1-6 and V is TRBV29-1; no firm D call. The CDR3 consists of 13 residues. CDR1 and CDR2 (germline): SQVTM, ANQGSEA. V lost 6 bases to trimming and J lost 2 bases, with 8 bases between them. This CDR3 reads CSVQQAYNSPLHF. The DNA for the CDR3 is TGCAGCGTACAGCAGGCCTATAATTCACCCCTCCACTTT.

This clone was picked up a small number of times. This CDR3 reads CASSQDSRTSGYNEQFF. DNA for the CDR3: TGCGCCAGCAGCCAAGATAGTAGGACTAGCGGCTACAATGAGCAGTTCTTC. This sequence joins TRBV4-1 and TRBJ2-1; 10 bases align to TRBD2. Germline values: CDR1 MGHRA, CDR2 YSYEKL. CDR3 length equals 17 residues. The junction had 5 bases not matched to a gene; V was cut back by 0 bases and J by 3 bases.

In the case of this clone: In the same sample, other DNA sequences code for this CDR3. The chain uses TRBV5-1 and TRBJ2-5; no reliable D call. There are 12 residues in the CDR3. CDR1 is SGHRS, CDR2 YFSETQ, per germline. V lost 1 base, J lost 1 base, and 2 bases lay in between. CDR3 nucleotides: TGCGCCAGCAGCTTGAGCCAAGAGACCCAGTACTTC. Protein sequence: CASSLSQETQYF.

The J gene is TRBJ2-2, the V gene TRBV29-1; TRBD1 matches at 7 bases. Looked up from germline, CDR1 is SQVTM and CDR2 is ANQGSEA. CDR3 length equals 14 residues. The J segment lost 6 bases and the V segment lost 6 bases, leaving 10 bases of the junction unmatched. The CDR3 bases are TGCAGCGTGGGGCCGGGACAGATGCCCGGGGAGCTGTTTTTT. It codes for CSVGPGQMPGELFF.

The CDR3 DNA reads as TGTGCCAGCAGTTTAAAGCTCGGGACTGTTAACACCGGGGAGCTGTTTTTT. It yields the protein CASSLKLGTVNTGELFF. This chain links TRBV28 with TRBJ2-2, with D possibly matching TRBD2 (6 bases). From germline, CDR1 is MDHEN and CDR2 SYDVKM. The CDR3 runs to 17 residues. V was shortened by 2 bases and J by 2 bases, with 15 bases between the two germline ends.

This clone has more than one count but fewer than ten. This rearrangement joins TRBV29-1 to TRBJ2-7; 11 bases are a match to TRBD2. Unmatched junction bases numbered 9, after V lost 5 bases and J lost 6 bases. This CDR3 is built from 14 residues. From germline, CDR1 is SQVTM and CDR2 ANQGSEA. The chain's CDR3 is CSVLPGLAEREQYF. CDR3 bases: TGCAGCGTTCTACCGGGACTAGCGGAGCGCGAGCAGTACTTC.

The gene calls are TRBV29-1 and TRBJ2-4; 11 nucleotides line up with TRBD1. This CDR3 contains 14 residues. V dropped 8 bases and J dropped 2; count of bases not matched to a gene: 5. CDR1 is SQVTM, CDR2 ANQGSEA, per germline. The CDR3 loop reads CSLDRGLTKNIQYF. CDR3 sequence (DNA): TGCAGCTTGGACAGGGGGCTTACCAAAAACATTCAGTACTTC.

V usage is TRBV4-2 and J usage is TRBJ2-6; D might be TRBD1 or TRBD2, each matching 6 bases. Germline V gene sequence: CDR1 LGHNA, CDR2 YNFKEQ. CDR3 length equals 16 residues. V was cut by 3 bases and J by 3 bases, with 12 bases left in between. Here the CDR3 DNA reads TGTGCCAGCAGCCAGGCCGGGGGCGGTGGGGCCAACGTCCTGACTTTC. Translated: CASSQAGGGGANVLTF.

CDR3 region: CASSLGTPGANVLTF. The CDR3 DNA sequence: TGTGCCAGCAGCTTAGGGACCCCCGGGGCCAACGTCCTGACTTTC. This chain joins TRBV7-2 and TRBJ2-6; D not resolved. Trimming removed 1 base at V and 4 bases at J, with 8 bases between. The CDR3 runs 15 residues. Germline V lookup: CDR1 SGHTA, CDR2 FQGNSA.

This chain links TRBV28 with TRBJ1-1; no definite D call. The germline gives CDR1 MDHEN, CDR2 SYDVKM. V lost 6 bases and J 0 bases, leaving 11 bases between the germline ends. The CDR3 is 14 amino acids. DNA for the CDR3: TGTGCCAGCAGGCGTGATCCGATGAACACTGAAGCTTTCTTT. It is translated as CASRRDPMNTEAFF.

This clone was counted only a few times. The rearrangement links TRBV28 to TRBJ1-1; unclear D gene. V was cut by 3 bases and J by 0 bases, with 11 bases left in between. CDR3 length: 15 residues. Looked up from germline, CDR1 is MDHEN and CDR2 is SYDVKM. CDR3 sequence reads: CASSLSASMNTEAFF. DNA for the CDR3: TGTGCCAGCAGTTTGTCGGCGTCTATGAACACTGAAGCTTTCTTT.

The chain employs TRBV29-1 and TRBJ2-7; TRBD1 matches at 9 bases. Germline CDR1 reads SQVTM; CDR2 reads ANQGSEA. J gave up 5 bases and V 4 bases, and 6 bases lay outside the gene matches. The CDR3 covers 13 residues. The CDR3 loop is CSVGDRGSHEQYF. The CDR3, as DNA: TGCAGCGTTGGCGACAGGGGGTCCCACGAGCAGTACTTC.

This rearrangement joins TRBV5-1 to TRBJ1-2; the D gene is possibly TRBD1 (6 bases). Germline V gene data show CDR1 as SGHRS and CDR2 as YFSETQ. CDR3 length: 12 amino acids. With 4 bases removed from V and 8 bases from J, the gap between germline ends came to 12 bases. CDR3 in DNA: TGCGCCAGCAGCGCCAACAGGGAAGGCTACACCTTC. It yields the protein CASSANREGYTF.

The chain has TRBV11-2 and TRBJ2-1; D call uncertain. The germline CDR1 and CDR2 sequences are SGHAT and FQNNGV. The V and J ends lost 0 bases and 5 bases respectively, with 5 bases between them. The CDR3 consists of 13 residues. The CDR3 region is CASSLEVNNEQFF. The CDR3 DNA reads TGTGCCAGCAGCTTAGAGGTAAACAATGAGCAGTTCTTC. Combining the CDR3 with reference TRBV11-2 and TRBJ2-1 gives the whole variable domain EAGVAQSPRYKIIEKRQSVAFWCNPISGHATLYWYQQILGQGPKLLIQFQNNGVVDDSQLPKDRFSAERLKGVDSTLKIQPAKLEDSAVYLCASSLEVNNEQFFGPGTRLTVL.

This chain connects TRBV29-1 to TRBJ1-1; D gene uncertain. The V gene lost 7 bases and the J gene lost 1 base, with 13 bases spanning the gap. From germline, CDR1 is SQVTM and CDR2 ANQGSEA. The CDR3 spans 13 residues. CDR3 in amino acids: CSGGSGGNTEAFF. The CDR3, as DNA: TGCAGCGGAGGAAGCGGAGGGAACACTGAAGCTTTCTTT.

The rearrangement joins TRBV12-5 to TRBJ1-2; 8 bases line up with TRBD1. The CDR3 has 15 amino acids. The germline CDR1 and CDR2 sequences are LGHNT and FRNRAP. Trimming took 6 bases from V and 5 from J; bases not matched to a gene: 11. In DNA, the CDR3 is TGTGCTAGTGGCATGAGGACAGGGACGTTGTATGGCTACACCTTC. Amino acids: CASGMRTGTLYGYTF.

This chain uses TRBV30 with TRBJ2-2, with unresolved D. The germline V and J ends were trimmed by 0 bases and 3 bases, with 11 bases remaining between them. The germline V gene has CDR1 GTSNPN and CDR2 SVGIG (reference sequence). This CDR3 has 15 residues. The CDR3 sequence is CAWSVLGWDTGELFF. The CDR3 nucleotides are TGTGCCTGGAGTGTACTTGGGTGGGACACCGGGGAGCTGTTTTTT.

V is TRBV30 and J is TRBJ1-1, with D hard to call. The V end lost 0 bases, the J end lost 11 bases, and 13 bases lay between the germline ends. Germline V gene sequence: CDR1 GTSNPN, CDR2 SVGIG (reference sequence). This CDR3 has 12 residues. CDR3: CAWSVTEQRAFF. CDR3 nucleotides: TGTGCCTGGAGTGTAACCGAGCAGCGGGCTTTCTTT.

V is TRBV6-5 and J is TRBJ2-1; the D is unclear. CDR1 MNHEY and CDR2 SVGAGI come from the germline V gene. This CDR3 comprises 13 residues. The V gene lost 0 bases and the J gene lost 6 bases, with 6 bases spanning the gap. As DNA, the CDR3 is TGTGCCAGCAGTTACTCGACCAGCAATGAGCAGTTCTTC. It codes for CASSYSTSNEQFF.

This clone came up once. This chain joins TRBV4-3 and TRBJ1-2; D gene uncertain. V was clipped by 1 base and J by 7 bases, with 19 bases between them. Germline CDR1 is LGHNA and CDR2 is YSLEER. The length of the CDR3 is 16 residues. CDR3 sequence (DNA): TGCGCCAGCAGCCAAGCAGCGGAGGTGATCTCTATTGGCTACACCTTC. Translation gives CASSQAAEVISIGYTF.

This clone was observed a few times. This rearrangement joins TRBV18 to TRBJ2-7; D not certain. The CDR3 runs 15 residues. V was pared by 2 bases and J by 2 bases, with 13 bases between. Looked up from germline, CDR1 is KGHSH and CDR2 is LQKENI. The CDR3 reads CASSPRVGGTYEQYF. Written as DNA, the CDR3 is TGTGCCAGCTCACCAAGGGTTGGCGGAACCTACGAGCAGTACTTC. Supplemented by reference TRBV18 and TRBJ2-7, the full variable domain reads NAGVMQNPRHLVRRRGQEARLRCSPMKGHSHVYWYRQLPEEGLKFMVYLQKENIIDESGMPKERFSAEFPKEGPSILRIQQVVRGDSAAYFCASSPRVGGTYEQYFGPGTRLTVT.

For this clone: Other DNA variants within this sample encode the same CDR3. The V call is TRBV2, the J call TRBJ2-3, with D possibly TRBD2 on 5 matching bases. The V gene's germline CDR1 is SNHLY and CDR2 FYNNEI. CDR3 size: 12 residues. Trimming left V 6 bases short and J 2 bases short, with 6 bases between. For the CDR3, the DNA is TGTGCCAGCAGAGCGGACACAGATACGCAGTATTTT. Translation gives CASRADTDTQYF. Supplemented by reference TRBV2 and TRBJ2-3, the full variable domain reads EPEVTQTPSHQVTQMGQEVILRCVPISNHLYFYWYRQILGQKVEFLVSFYNNEISEKSEIFDDQFSVERPDGSNFTLKIRSTKLEDSAMYFCASRADTDTQYFGPGTRLTVL.